This T cell receptor beta chain was sequenced for a study of blood T cell repertoires in COVID-19. CDR1 and CDR2 (germline): SGHRS, YFSETQ. This CDR3 comprises 14 residues. Trimming removed 6 bases at V and 1 base at J, with 12 bases between. The authors' processing: Estimation of nucleated cell counts was performed using reference gene primer amplification. Sequencing used immunoSEQ multiplex PCR; TCRdb keeps in-frame clones, though not all of them. The V and J calls and clone size come from that table; D and trimming were worked out from the DNA. Of 120,000 to 150,000 clones detected, just under 85% appear once; the ten largest clones hold roughly 3.4%. The study recruited people aged roughly 18 to 100 years across 24 US areas. Self-reported history from a screening survey and questionnaire set each donor's cohort.

This clonotype was sampled from a woman aged 50 to 65 with acute COVID-19. The chain links TRBV5-1 to TRBJ2-3; D gene unclear. What was sequenced was PBMCs or T cells enriched from blood (not recorded which). CDR3 region: CASTSNPGTDTQYF. CDR3 DNA sequence: TGCGCCAGCACCTCTAACCCGGGCACAGATACGCAGTATTTT.